This TCR beta chain was sequenced for a study of T-cell reconstitution after alpha-beta-depleted transplantation in children. The TCRbeta library incorporated unique molecular identifiers. TCRdb re-called the PCR reads with MiXCR, one entry per CDR3 protein. The data hold approximately 200,000 distinct CDR3 sequences, with 13% to 15% observed a single time. Germline V lookup: CDR1 DFQATT, CDR2 SNEGSKA (reference sequence). This CDR3 has 13 amino acids. V dropped 5 bases and J dropped 2; count of bases not matched to a gene: 5. This clonotype was observed a few times. This sequence was found in a human donor who donated a stem cell graft to a child with acute lymphoblastic leukemia. Material: PBMCs from the stem cell graft donor, obtained from the stem cell graft. The gene calls are TRBV20-1 and TRBJ2-5; 7 bases are shared with TRBD2. The CDR3 sequence is CSALGGGQETQYF. The DNA for the CDR3 is TGCAGTGCTCTTGGGGGAGGGCAAGAGACCCAGTACTTC.